This entry lists 31 T cell receptor beta chains sequenced from one sample in a study of T-cell reconstitution after alpha-beta-depleted transplantation in children. TCRbeta library preparation incorporated unique molecular identifiers. One entry per CDR3 protein results from TCRdb running MiXCR on the PCR reads. The table lists about 340,000 distinct CDR3 sequences, approximately 10% of them singletons, with approximately 2.3% in the top ten. Source: PBMCs from the stem cell graft donor, taken from the stem cell graft. The receptors shown here come from a human donor who donated a stem cell graft to a child with acute lymphoblastic leukemia.

This clonotype was counted ten times or more. The CDR3 reads CSVQGIEAFF. The CDR3 nucleotides are TGCAGCGTTCAGGGGATTGAAGCTTTCTTT. This chain links TRBV29-1 with TRBJ1-1; tentatively, D is TRBD1 (6 bases). Trimming cost V 5 bases and J 7 bases, with 8 bases left between them. CDR3 size: 10 residues. Germline lookup yields CDR1 SQVTM and CDR2 ANQGSEA.

In its sample, this clonotype was seen a few times. This chain connects TRBV28 to TRBJ2-3; a possible D gene is TRBD2 (6 bases). V lost 5 bases and J lost 6, with 27 bases in between. The CDR3 covers 18 residues. Per germline, CDR1 MDHEN and CDR2 SYDVKM. The CDR3 here is CASSDPAGTPYGTDTQYF. The CDR3 coding sequence is TGTGCCAGCAGTGATCCTGCCGGGACTCCCTATGGTACGGATACGCAGTATTTT.

This clonotype was seen many times. The rearrangement uses TRBV6-2 or TRBV6-3 and TRBJ2-1; a possible D gene is TRBD1 (6 bases). Germline V gives CDR1 MNHEY, CDR2 SVGEGT. This CDR3 contains 12 residues. Trimming took off 10 bases at V and 10 bases at J, with 17 bases between the two ends. The DNA of the CDR3 is TGTGCCATCGCACAGGGCAGGGGAGAGCAGTTCTTC. This translates into CAIAQGRGEQFF.

The CDR3 DNA reads TGTGCCAGCAGATTACCCCACCTAATATTGGGGGCCTCCAATGAGCAGTTCTTC. Protein sequence: CASRLPHLILGASNEQFF. This chain uses TRBV11-1 with TRBJ2-1, with D maybe TRBD1 (6 bases). Germline assignment: CDR1 SGHAT and CDR2 FQDESV (reference sequence). Trimming removed 6 bases at V and 6 bases at J, with 27 bases between. The CDR3 consists of 18 residues.

This clonotype was detected only a few times. The rearrangement joins TRBV6-5 to TRBJ2-5; possibly TRBD2 for D (7 bases). From germline, CDR1 is MNHEY and CDR2 SVGAGI. Between the trimmed V and J ends, which lost 4 bases and 4 bases, there was a span of 10 bases. The CDR3 length is 13 residues. The CDR3 loop is CASSWGGLETQYF. DNA for the CDR3: TGTGCCAGCAGTTGGGGGGGCTTAGAGACCCAGTACTTC.

This clonotype appeared a few times. The CDR3 bases are TGTGCCAGCAGGACTAGCGGAGACTACGAGCAGTACTTC. Amino acid sequence: CASRTSGDYEQYF. The J gene is TRBJ2-7, the V gene TRBV27; 9 nucleotides match TRBD2. The V gene's germline CDR1 is MNHEY and CDR2 SMNVEV (reference sequence). J lost 3 bases, V lost 6 bases, and 3 bases had no gene match. This CDR3 spans 13 amino acids.

The chain is built from TRBV20-1 and TRBJ2-7, with D perhaps TRBD1 (5 bases). The V and J ends lost 6 bases and 2 bases respectively, with 20 bases between them. This CDR3 comprises 15 residues. The germline CDR1 and CDR2 sequences are DFQATT and SNEGSKA (reference sequence). This CDR3 is CSAPRVQGSPYEQYF. Here the CDR3 DNA reads TGCAGTGCCCCACGTGTGCAGGGCTCCCCCTACGAGCAGTACTTC.

As for this clonotype: The junction does not match germline at one end; this may be a read error. The genes are TRBV4-3 and TRBJ1-5; D is unresolved. The germline gives CDR1 LGHNA, CDR2 YSLEER. The CDR3 contains 16 residues. The CDR3 protein is CASSQEWRRSNQPQHF. The CDR3 DNA reads TGCGCCAGCAGCCAAGAATGGCGGCGCAGCAATCAGCCCCAGCATTTC.

This clonotype was detected ten times or more. This chain joins TRBV3-1 and TRBJ1-1; D gene unclear. The CDR3 is 14 amino acids. Germline V gives CDR1 LGHDT, CDR2 YNNKEL (reference sequence). Trimming shortened V by 1 base and J by 6 bases, and 12 bases separated the two germline ends. The CDR3 region has the DNA TGTGCCAGCAGCCAAGGGAGGGCTATCCCTGAAGCTTTCTTT. Encoded protein: CASSQGRAIPEAFF.

The J gene is TRBJ2-3, the V gene TRBV7-9, with 8 nucleotides matching TRBD2. Germline V gene sequence: CDR1 SEHNR, CDR2 FQNEAQ (reference sequence). This CDR3 comprises 15 residues. V shed 4 bases and J 4 bases; nucleotides not matched to a gene: 7. The chain's CDR3 is CASSSSGSPPDTQYF. The CDR3, as DNA: TGTGCCAGCAGCTCAAGCGGGAGCCCCCCAGATACGCAGTATTTT.

This clonotype occurred a few times. The chain links TRBV20-1 to TRBJ2-5; 12 bases align to TRBD2. Losses at the gene ends were 4 bases for V and 5 bases for J; bases not matched to a gene: 8. The CDR3 is 15 residues long. From germline, CDR1 is DFQATT and CDR2 SNEGSKA (reference sequence). In nucleotides, the CDR3 is TGCAGTGCTACCCGACTAGCGGGAGAGGCGGAGACCCAGTACTTC. Protein sequence: CSATRLAGEAETQYF.

This clonotype has ten or more counts. V gene TRBV12-3 or TRBV12-4 combines with J gene TRBJ2-7; 11 nucleotides agree with TRBD2. The CDR3 covers 15 residues. J was trimmed by 2 bases and V by 3 bases; bases with no gene match: 3. In nucleotides, the CDR3 is TGTGCCAGCAGTTTCGGGACTAGCGGAGCCTACGAGCAGTACTTC. As protein: CASSFGTSGAYEQYF.

This clonotype showed up many times. This chain links TRBV4-1 with TRBJ1-5; D remains unclear. The CDR3 length is 14 residues. Trimming removed 1 base from V and 7 bases from J, with 11 bases in between. Germline V lookup: CDR1 MGHRA, CDR2 YSYEKL. The CDR3 nucleotides read TGCGCCAGCAGCCAAGTGATGGAAAAACAGCCCCAGCATTTT. Residues: CASSQVMEKQPQHF.

The chain employs TRBV7-9 and TRBJ2-1, with D perhaps being TRBD1 or TRBD2 (5 bases each). The CDR3 extends over 13 amino acids. V was cut by 3 bases and J by 6 bases, with 9 bases left in between. Germline-derived CDR1 and CDR2 are SEHNR and FQNEAQ (reference sequence). CDR3 loop: CASSLGTTNEQFF. CDR3 bases: TGTGCCAGCAGCTTGGGGACCACCAATGAGCAGTTCTTC.

In its sample, this clonotype was seen a few times. The chain has TRBV7-9 and TRBJ2-1; D might be TRBD1 (5 bases). This CDR3 is 17 amino acids long. The ends were cut back, 5 bases at V and 9 bases at J, with 26 bases in the middle. Germline V gives CDR1 SEHNR, CDR2 FQNEAQ (reference sequence). The CDR3 DNA follows: TGTGCCAGCAGCCCCCCCTGGGGCCAGAAAACAGCTACTGAGCAGTTCTTC. It yields the protein CASSPPWGQKTATEQFF. Variable domain in full (rest from reference TRBV7-9 and TRBJ2-1): DTGVSQNPRHKITKRGQNVTFRCDPISEHNRLYWYRQTLGQGPEFLTYFQNEAQLEKSRLLSDRFSAERPKGSFSTLEIQRTEQGDSAMYLCASSPPWGQKTATEQFFGPGTRLTVL.

This clonotype has a handful of counts. The V gene is TRBV29-1, the J gene TRBJ2-3, with 9 bases aligning to TRBD2. The CDR3 covers 14 residues. Germline V gives CDR1 SQVTM, CDR2 ANQGSEA. Trimming at V came to 4 bases and at J to 5 bases, leaving 7 bases not matched to a gene. The CDR3 loop is CSVGASGTLDTQYF. The DNA of the CDR3 is TGCAGCGTTGGAGCTAGCGGGACCTTAGATACGCAGTATTTT.

This clonotype turned up a few times. The chain couples TRBV5-1 to TRBJ2-2, with 14 nucleotides matching TRBD2. The ends lost 2 bases at V and 5 bases at J; junction bases unmatched: 11. The germline CDR1 and CDR2 sequences are SGHRS and YFSETQ. The CDR3 loop spans 19 amino acids. Here the CDR3 reads CASSLQLGLAGETTGELFF. In nucleotides, the CDR3 is TGCGCCAGCAGCTTACAATTGGGACTAGCGGGAGAGACAACCGGGGAGCTGTTTTTT.

This clonotype has a handful of counts. The chain has TRBV7-6 and TRBJ1-4; D is ambiguous. Germline CDR1 and CDR2: SGHVS and FNYEAQ. Between the trimmed V and J ends, which lost 2 bases and 8 bases, there was a span of 12 bases. This CDR3 is built from 14 residues. The CDR3 region is CASSLTVLGEKLFF. As DNA, the CDR3 is TGTGCCAGCAGCTTAACGGTGCTTGGGGAAAAACTGTTTTTT.

The chain recombines TRBV15 with TRBJ1-5; unclear D gene. V lost 3 bases to trimming and J lost 2 bases, with 14 bases between them. Germline CDR1 and CDR2: LNHNV and YYDKDF (reference sequence). The CDR3 covers 16 residues. The CDR3 DNA reads TGTGCCACCAGCAGCTACGCCCGAGGTGGCAATCAGCCCCAGCATTTT. This codes for CATSSYARGGNQPQHF.

This clonotype was counted at least ten times. The CDR3 DNA reads TGTGCCAGCAGTGAGGAGGGAAACACAGATACGCAGTATTTT. Translating gives CASSEEGNTDTQYF. V usage is TRBV6-4 and J usage is TRBJ2-3; D is possibly TRBD2 (6 bases). Trimming shortened V by 3 bases and J by 2 bases, and 9 bases separated the two germline ends. Germline CDR1 is MRHNA and CDR2 is SNTAGT. The CDR3 has 14 amino acids.

This clonotype was detected only a few times. The chain carries TRBV6-1 and TRBJ2-2; D gene uncertain. Trimming stripped 5 bases from V and 6 bases from J, with 22 bases between. The CDR3 contains 17 residues. In germline, CDR1 is MNHNS, CDR2 SASEGT. The CDR3 is CASSPLRLTNLAGELFF. CDR3 DNA: TGTGCCAGCAGTCCCCTGAGACTTACCAACTTAGCCGGGGAGCTGTTTTTT.

In its sample, this clonotype was seen a few times. V usage is TRBV20-1 and J usage is TRBJ2-3; no clear D. CDR3 size: 12 residues. The germline gives CDR1 DFQATT, CDR2 SNEGSKA (reference sequence). The CDR3 spells CGRGSGTDTQYF. The CDR3 DNA follows: TGCGGCCGCGGTAGTGGAACAGATACGCAGTATTTT.

This clonotype was seen more than once but under ten times. This chain connects TRBV5-1 to TRBJ2-1, with D possibly being TRBD1 (6 bases). Trimming pared 3 bases from V and 10 bases from J, leaving 11 bases between. Per germline, CDR1 SGHRS and CDR2 YFSETQ. CDR3 length: 12 amino acids. CDR3 region: CASSYREREQFF. The CDR3 region has the DNA TGCGCCAGCAGCTACAGGGAACGGGAGCAGTTCTTC.

This clonotype was detected only a few times. This chain uses TRBV6-1 with TRBJ1-3, with 11 bases that match TRBD1. The V segment lost 6 bases and the J segment 3 bases; nucleotides outside the gene matches: 10. Looked up from germline, CDR1 is MNHNS and CDR2 is SASEGT. The CDR3 covers 17 residues. The CDR3 sequence: CASSPRGQGADGNTIYF. The CDR3 DNA sequence: TGTGCCAGCAGCCCCCGTGGACAGGGGGCGGATGGAAACACCATATATTTT.

This clonotype was seen repeatedly, ten times or more. The rearrangement links TRBV28 to TRBJ2-2; either TRBD1 or TRBD2 may supply D (5 bases each). CDR1 and CDR2 from the germline V gene are MDHEN and SYDVKM. This CDR3 comprises 16 residues. Trimming stripped 1 base from V and 4 bases from J, with 13 bases between. This chain's CDR3 is CASSLFRGPATGELFF. The CDR3 coding sequence is TGTGCCAGCAGTTTATTCCGGGGCCCCGCCACCGGGGAGCTGTTTTTT.

Comment on this clonotype: An end of the junction differs from the germline gene, which may be a read error. The chain is built from TRBV12-3 or TRBV12-4 and TRBJ1-1, with 7 bases identical to TRBD1. The CDR3 extends over 14 amino acids. The CDR3: CASSLAGQVTEAFF. The CDR3 nucleotides are TGTGCCAGCAGTCTAGCAGGACAGGTAACTGAAGCTTTCTTT.

This chain uses TRBV12-3 or TRBV12-4 with TRBJ2-4; a possible D gene is TRBD1 (5 bases). There are 16 residues in the CDR3. With 5 bases removed from V and 0 bases from J, the gap between germline ends came to 14 bases. DNA of the CDR3: TGTGCCAGCAGTCATCCGACAGCTCTAGCCAAAAACATTCAGTACTTC. Amino acid sequence: CASSHPTALAKNIQYF.

This chain joins TRBV12-3 or TRBV12-4 and TRBJ2-3; 11 nucleotides agree with TRBD2. V was pared by 4 bases and J by 1 base, with 10 bases of the junction left unmatched. CDR3 length equals 18 residues. CDR3 loop: CASSSRTLAGGRTDTQYF. Here the CDR3 DNA reads TGTGCCAGCAGTTCCCGCACGTTAGCGGGAGGGCGCACAGATACGCAGTATTTT.

This clonotype was detected only a few times. The V and J genes are TRBV4-3 and TRBJ2-3; D might be TRBD2 (6 bases). Between the trimmed V and J ends, which lost 1 base and 5 bases, there was a span of 22 bases. CDR1 LGHNA and CDR2 YSLEER come from the germline V gene. There are 18 residues in the CDR3. This CDR3 reads CASSQVPPTGEDVDTQYF. The CDR3, as DNA: TGCGCCAGCAGCCAAGTCCCCCCCACGGGAGAAGATGTAGATACGCAGTATTTT.

This clonotype appeared many times. V and J are TRBV9 and TRBJ2-7; 10 nucleotides match TRBD1. CDR1 SGDLS and CDR2 YYNGEE come from the germline V gene. After removal of 2 bases from V and 3 bases from J, the junction contained 5 bases not matched to a gene. The CDR3 runs to 15 residues. The CDR3 DNA is TGTGCCAGCAGCGTGGCGGGACAGGGGATCTACGAGCAGTACTTC. Translated, it gives CASSVAGQGIYEQYF.

This clonotype turned up a few times. V usage is TRBV3-1 and J usage is TRBJ2-1; 8 positions agree with TRBD1. CDR1 and CDR2 from the germline V gene are LGHDT and YNNKEL (reference sequence). This CDR3 contains 17 residues. V shed 1 base, J shed 8 bases, and the junction held 13 bases outside the gene matches. CDR3: CASSQGSEDRVDDEQFF. The DNA for the CDR3 is TGTGCCAGCAGCCAAGGAAGCGAGGACAGGGTCGACGATGAGCAGTTCTTC.